The 16 T cell receptor beta chains in this list originate from one sample, sequenced in a study of CD4 T cells in relation to SARS-CoV-2 and coronaviruses. Using immunoSEQ multiplex PCR, the repertoire was profiled, and TCRdb retains in-frame clones only, with some absent. The table includes around 20,000 clones, about 73% detected once. No antigens are known for them. The unexposed donors gave CD4+ T cells in about 2011-2019, prior to COVID-19. The cells were cultured for 10 days before CD4+ T cells were isolated. What was sequenced was CD4+ T cells from PBMCs, cultured in vitro. The receptors originated from a human donor in good health.

The chain combines TRBV6-5 with TRBJ1-1; D uncertain. Germline V gives CDR1 MNHEY, CDR2 SVGAGI. The CDR3 extends over 13 amino acids. V lost 0 bases and J lost 4, with 6 bases in between. CDR3 region: CASSYSGSTEAFF. CDR3 DNA sequence: TGTGCCAGCAGTTACTCGGGGAGCACTGAAGCTTTCTTT.

The chain joins TRBV19 to TRBJ2-3; no clear D. This CDR3 is built from 16 residues. Germline V gene data show CDR1 as LNHDA and CDR2 as SQIVND (reference sequence). Trimming removed 3 bases at V and 3 bases at J, with 16 bases between. Written as DNA, the CDR3 is TGTGCCAGTAGTATTGGTTCGGCAGCTCTAACAGATACGCAGTATTTT. Translating it yields CASSIGSAALTDTQYF.

The V and J genes are TRBV18 and TRBJ2-7; TRBD1 aligns across 7 bases. Per the germline V gene, CDR1 is KGHSH and CDR2 is LQKENI. This CDR3 has 15 residues. Trimming at V came to 3 bases and at J to 0 bases, leaving 5 bases not matched to a gene. The CDR3 DNA sequence: TGTGCCAGCTCACCGGGGACAGAATACTCCTACGAGCAGTACTTC. As protein: CASSPGTEYSYEQYF.

The rearrangement links TRBV4-1 to TRBJ2-2, with D possibly being TRBD1 (6 bases). Germline V gene data show CDR1 as MGHRA and CDR2 as YSYEKL. The V and J ends lost 0 bases and 2 bases respectively, with 13 bases between them. The CDR3 runs to 17 residues. The CDR3 reads CASSQELVRGNTGELFF. The CDR3 coding sequence is TGCGCCAGCAGCCAAGAGCTTGTCAGGGGTAACACCGGGGAGCTGTTTTTT.

In this sample, this clone turned up a few times. Here the CDR3 reads CAISGQGATNSPLHF. The DNA of the CDR3 is TGTGCCATCAGTGGGCAGGGGGCGACGAATTCACCCCTCCACTTT. This chain connects TRBV10-3 to TRBJ1-6; 8 nucleotides align to TRBD1. Germline V lookup: CDR1 ENHRY, CDR2 SYGVKD. CDR3 length: 15 amino acids. V was clipped by 4 bases and J by 7 bases; unmatched bases: 6.

The chain combines TRBV4-3 with TRBJ1-2; a possible D gene is TRBD1 (5 bases). Trimming left V 0 bases short and J 4 bases short, with 12 bases between. In germline, CDR1 is LGHNA, CDR2 YSLEER. The CDR3 totals 15 residues. Here the CDR3 reads CASSQEATAIYGYTF. The CDR3 bases are TGCGCCAGCAGCCAAGAGGCGACAGCGATCTATGGCTACACCTTC.

The V gene is TRBV2, the J gene TRBJ2-4, with a tentative D call TRBD1 (5 bases). Germline V lookup: CDR1 SNHLY, CDR2 FYNNEI. Trimming pared 2 bases from V and 3 bases from J, leaving 11 bases between. The CDR3 runs to 15 residues. CDR3 coding DNA: TGTGCCAGCAGTGAAAATGACAGCTTCAAAAACATTCAGTACTTC. Its protein product is CASSENDSFKNIQYF.

This clone was found once. The genes are TRBV6-6 and TRBJ2-7; TRBD1 matches 8 bases. Unmatched junction bases numbered 8, after V lost 5 bases and J lost 2 bases. Germline CDR1 is MNHNY and CDR2 is SVGAGI (reference sequence). This CDR3 spans 15 amino acids. The CDR3 is CASSEGQVGPYEQYF. The CDR3 DNA sequence: TGTGCCAGCAGTGAGGGACAGGTAGGACCCTACGAGCAGTACTTC.

The V and J genes are TRBV6-6 and TRBJ2-1; possibly TRBD2 for D (7 bases). The CDR3 loop spans 13 amino acids. The germline V and J ends were trimmed by 4 bases and 7 bases, with 11 bases remaining between them. Germline CDR1 MNHNY, CDR2 SVGAGI (reference sequence). The DNA of the CDR3 is TGTGCCAGCAGTTTGGGGGGGGCAAATGAGCAGTTCTTC. As protein: CASSLGGANEQFF.

V is TRBV7-2 and J is TRBJ2-7; the D gene could be TRBD1 or TRBD2 (5 bases each). The CDR3 sequence is 14 residues long. V lost 3 bases to trimming and J lost 0 bases, with 9 bases between them. CDR1 is SGHTA and CDR2 is FQGNSA in the germline V gene. CDR3 DNA sequence: TGTGCCAGCAGCTTGGCAGGGAGCTCCTACGAGCAGTACTTC. Amino acid sequence: CASSLAGSSYEQYF.

This chain links TRBV6-1 with TRBJ2-1; no definite D call. Trimming removed 2 bases from V and 10 bases from J, with 12 bases in between. Germline values: CDR1 MNHNS, CDR2 SASEGT. The CDR3 is made up of 13 amino acids. The CDR3 sequence is CASSESGSWEQFF. CDR3 DNA: TGTGCCAGCAGTGAATCGGGTAGCTGGGAGCAGTTCTTC.

The rearrangement links TRBV24-1 to TRBJ2-7; 7 nucleotides match TRBD1. The V gene's germline CDR1 is KGHDR and CDR2 SFDVKD. The CDR3 loop spans 15 amino acids. Unmatched junction bases numbered 13, after V lost 3 bases and J lost 9 bases. The CDR3 spells CATSDPGTAWGRQYF. CDR3 in DNA: TGTGCCACCAGTGATCCGGGGACAGCCTGGGGGCGGCAGTACTTC.

This clone was recorded a few times. J is TRBJ2-7 and V is TRBV7-9, with D unclear. Trimming removed 1 base at V and 6 bases at J, with 7 bases between. The CDR3 contains 12 residues. Germline CDR1 SEHNR, CDR2 FQNEAQ (reference sequence). The DNA of the CDR3 is TGTGCCAGCAGCTTAGAGACAAGCGAGCAGTACTTC. Amino acids: CASSLETSEQYF. The full variable domain, with the rest looked up from reference TRBV7-9 and TRBJ2-7, is DTGVSQNPRHKITKRGQNVTFRCDPISEHNRLYWYRQTLGQGPEFLTYFQNEAQLEKSRLLSDRFSAERPKGSFSTLEIQRTEQGDSAMYLCASSLETSEQYFGPGTRLTVT.

The chain has TRBV7-2 and TRBJ1-1; D might be TRBD1 (6 bases). Looked up from germline, CDR1 is SGHTA and CDR2 is FQGNSA. Trimming stripped 5 bases from V and 1 base from J, with 8 bases between. There are 13 residues in the CDR3. CDR3 DNA: TGTGCCAGCAGCACACAGGGGAACACTGAAGCTTTCTTT. Translation: CASSTQGNTEAFF. Combining the CDR3 with reference TRBV7-2 and TRBJ1-1 gives the whole variable domain GAGVSQSPSNKVTEKGKDVELRCDPISGHTALYWYRQSLGQGLEFLIYFQGNSAPDKSGLPSDRFSAERTGGSVSTLTIQRTQQEDSAVYLCASSTQGNTEAFFGQGTRLTVV.

This rearrangement joins TRBV7-9 to TRBJ2-7; D gene ambiguous. The germline V gene has CDR1 SEHNR and CDR2 FQNEAQ (reference sequence). CDR3 length: 15 amino acids. V shed 5 bases and J shed 0 bases, with 14 bases lying between them. The DNA of the CDR3 is TGTGCCAGCAGCCCGGCTTGGGGAAGCTCCTACGAGCAGTACTTC. Protein: CASSPAWGSSYEQYF. Full variable domain (missing parts from reference TRBV7-9 and TRBJ2-7): DTGVSQNPRHKITKRGQNVTFRCDPISEHNRLYWYRQTLGQGPEFLTYFQNEAQLEKSRLLSDRFSAERPKGSFSTLEIQRTEQGDSAMYLCASSPAWGSSYEQYFGPGTRLTVT.

The J gene is TRBJ2-7, the V gene TRBV5-4; 7 positions agree with TRBD2. The germline CDR1 and CDR2 sequences are SGHNT and YYREEE (reference sequence). V dropped 3 bases and J dropped 8; count of bases not matched to a gene: 11. The CDR3 spans 14 residues. The CDR3 DNA reads as TGTGCCAGCAGCTGGGGGACTAATATACGAAAGCAGTACTTC. Translated, it gives CASSWGTNIRKQYF.